One and the same sample provided the 9 T cell receptor beta chains below, sequenced in a study of blood T cells in healthy people across ages. A second about 7 to 12 cycle PCR used barcoded and J-beta primers. TCRdb processed the 5' RACE reads anew with MiXCR; each CDR3 protein has one entry. The data contain about 730,000 distinct CDR3 sequences, roughly 43% of them singletons. The sample taken for sequencing was blood. The source of these receptors is a woman aged 55-70 years in good health.

V usage is TRBV11-3 and J usage is TRBJ2-1; 10 bases are a match to TRBD2. The CDR3 sequence is 17 residues long. V shed 1 base and J 3 bases; nucleotides not matched to a gene: 6. Germline V gene data show CDR1 as SGHNT and CDR2 as YENEEA. Written as DNA, the CDR3 is TGTGCCAGCAGCTTAGGGGGAGTAGCGGGGGGCTACAATGAGCAGTTCTTC. It is translated as CASSLGGVAGGYNEQFF. The full variable domain, completed using reference TRBV11-3 and TRBJ2-1, is EAGVVQSPRYKIIEKKQPVAFWCNPISGHNTLYWYLQNLGQGPELLIRYENEEAVDDSQLPKDRFSAERLKGVDSTLKIQPAELGDSAVYLCASSLGGVAGGYNEQFFGPGTRLTVL.

The chain has TRBV6-2 or TRBV6-3 and TRBJ2-5; D gene unclear. The V and J ends lost 2 bases and 11 bases respectively, with 21 bases between them. CDR1 is MNHEY, CDR2 SVGEGT, per germline. CDR3 length: 15 residues. The CDR3 coding sequence is TGTGCCAGCAGTTACCGCAGCCGCCTTTTAAATGAGCAGTACTTC. Residues: CASSYRSRLLNEQYF.

Only a few counts were recorded for this clonotype. The rearrangement links TRBV5-1 to TRBJ2-2; 9 nucleotides align to TRBD2. CDR3 size: 17 residues. V shed 0 bases and J 4 bases; nucleotides not matched to a gene: 7. Germline CDR1 reads SGHRS; CDR2 reads YFSETQ. CDR3 in DNA: TGCGCCAGCAGCTTGGAGGTAGCGGGAGCCTCCACCGGGGAGCTGTTTTTT. Translated, it gives CASSLEVAGASTGELFF.

The chain links TRBV9 to TRBJ2-7; tentative D call: TRBD1 (6 bases). The germline gives CDR1 SGDLS, CDR2 YYNGEE. Trimming took 4 bases from V and 7 from J, leaving 24 bases between them. The CDR3 has 16 amino acids. CDR3 in DNA: TGTGCCAGCAGCTCCTTGACAGGACCAACTTACAATGAGCAGTACTTC. Protein sequence: CASSSLTGPTYNEQYF.

The table lists this clonotype with a few counts. The genes are TRBV10-3 and TRBJ2-3, with 9 positions matching TRBD2. In germline, CDR1 is ENHRY, CDR2 SYGVKD. CDR3 length: 16 residues. Losses at the gene ends were 2 bases for V and 1 base for J; bases not matched to a gene: 4. CDR3 sequence (DNA): TGTGCCATCAGTGAGAAGGTAGCGGGAGGCACAGATACGCAGTATTTT. It codes for CAISEKVAGGTDTQYF.

Many counts were recorded for this clonotype. This chain connects TRBV6-2 or TRBV6-3 to TRBJ1-5; no clear D. This CDR3 contains 14 residues. V dropped 7 bases and J dropped 3 bases, with 13 bases sitting between them. Germline V gene sequence: CDR1 MNHEY, CDR2 SVGEGT. The CDR3 is CASTFNRANQPQHF. CDR3 nucleotide sequence: TGTGCCAGCACCTTCAACAGAGCCAATCAGCCCCAGCATTTT.

This clonotype has a count of ten or more. This rearrangement joins TRBV4-3 to TRBJ2-1; 7 positions agree with TRBD1. Trimming cost V 0 bases and J 4 bases; bases outside gene matches: 6. The CDR3 length is 16 residues. CDR1 is LGHNA, CDR2 YSLEER, per germline. The CDR3 DNA sequence: TGCGCCAGCAGCCAAGAGACAGGGACGACTTACAATGAGCAGTTCTTC. Translation: CASSQETGTTYNEQFF.

The gene calls are TRBV4-3 and TRBJ2-1; tentative D call: TRBD2 (7 bases). The length of the CDR3 is 16 residues. V was pared by 4 bases and J by 0 bases, with 13 bases between. Germline V gives CDR1 LGHNA, CDR2 YSLEER. The CDR3 DNA follows: TGCGCCAGCAGCCCACTAGGGGGGGGCTCCTACAATGAGCAGTTCTTC. It specifies CASSPLGGGSYNEQFF.

The chain links TRBV7-9 to TRBJ1-4, with D possibly TRBD1 on 5 matching bases. V was clipped by 5 bases and J by 13 bases, with 14 bases between them. CDR1 and CDR2 from the germline V gene are SEHNR and FQNEAQ (reference sequence). CDR3 size: 12 residues. The CDR3 DNA reads as TGTGCCAGCAGCCGCCCAGGGAGCGGACTGTTTTTT. Protein: CASSRPGSGLFF.